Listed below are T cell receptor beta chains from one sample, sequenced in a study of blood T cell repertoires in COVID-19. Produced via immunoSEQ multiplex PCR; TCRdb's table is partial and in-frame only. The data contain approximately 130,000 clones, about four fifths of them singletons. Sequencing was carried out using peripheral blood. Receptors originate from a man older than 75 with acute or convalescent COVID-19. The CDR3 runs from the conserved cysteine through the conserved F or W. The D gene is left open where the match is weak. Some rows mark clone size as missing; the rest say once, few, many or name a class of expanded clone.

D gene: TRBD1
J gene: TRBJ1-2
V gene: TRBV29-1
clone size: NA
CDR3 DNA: TGCAGCGTTGAACCGACAGGGACCTATGGCTACACATTC
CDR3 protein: CSVEPTGTYGYTF

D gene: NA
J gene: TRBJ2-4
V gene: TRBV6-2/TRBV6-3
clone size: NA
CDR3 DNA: TGTGCCAGCAGCCCCCCGGAGGGGATCTTAGCCAAAAACATTCAGTACTTC
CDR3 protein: CASSPPEGILAKNIQYF

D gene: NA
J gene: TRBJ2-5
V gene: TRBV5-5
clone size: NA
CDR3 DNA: TGTGCCAGCAGCAAGGAGATTTCCCAAGAGACCCAGTACTTC
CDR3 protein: CASSKEISQETQYF

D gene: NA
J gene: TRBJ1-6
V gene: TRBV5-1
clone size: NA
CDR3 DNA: TGCGCCAGCAGCTTGGAGACGACAGTGAATTCACCCCTCCACTTT
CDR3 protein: CASSLETTVNSPLHF

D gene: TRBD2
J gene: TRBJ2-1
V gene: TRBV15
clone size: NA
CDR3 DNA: TGTGCCACCAGTGGAAGCGGGGACTACAATGAGCAGTTCTTC
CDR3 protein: CATSGSGDYNEQFF

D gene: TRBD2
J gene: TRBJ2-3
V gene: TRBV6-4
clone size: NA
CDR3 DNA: TGTGCCAACCCTTTAGCGGGGGGGATCACAGATACGCAGTATTTT
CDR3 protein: CANPLAGGITDTQYF

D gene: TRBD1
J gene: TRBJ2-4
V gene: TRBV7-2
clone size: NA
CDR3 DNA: TGTGCCAGCAGCTACGGGACAGGGGACGGGAACATTCAGTACTTC
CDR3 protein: CASSYGTGDGNIQYF

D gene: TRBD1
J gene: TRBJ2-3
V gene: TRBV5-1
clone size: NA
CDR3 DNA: TGCGCCAGCAGCTGGAGACAGGGGATAGATACGCAGTATTTT
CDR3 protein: CASSWRQGIDTQYF

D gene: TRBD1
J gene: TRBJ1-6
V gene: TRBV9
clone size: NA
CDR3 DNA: TGTGCCAGCAGCCCCGACGCCGGGACAGTTAATTCACCCCTCCACTTT
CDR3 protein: CASSPDAGTVNSPLHF

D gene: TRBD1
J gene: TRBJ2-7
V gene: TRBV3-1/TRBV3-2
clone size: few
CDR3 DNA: TGTGCCAGCAGCACCGGGACAGGGGATTACGAGCAGTACTTC
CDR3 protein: CASSTGTGDYEQYF

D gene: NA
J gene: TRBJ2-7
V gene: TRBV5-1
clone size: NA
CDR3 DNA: TGCGCCAGCAGCTTGTATTCGGGGGGCAACGACGAGCAGTACTTC
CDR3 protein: CASSLYSGGNDEQYF

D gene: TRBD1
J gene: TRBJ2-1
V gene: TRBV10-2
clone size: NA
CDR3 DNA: TGCGCCTCCCAACCCGGGACAGGTTGGAATGAGCAGTTCTTC
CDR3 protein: CASQPGTGWNEQFF

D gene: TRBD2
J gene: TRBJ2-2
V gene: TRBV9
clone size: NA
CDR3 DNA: TGTGCCAGCAGCGTAGGCGGGGGAACCGGGGAGCTGTTTTTT
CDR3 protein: CASSVGGGTGELFF

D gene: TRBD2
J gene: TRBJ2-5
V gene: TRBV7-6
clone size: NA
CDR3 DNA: TGTGCCAGCAGCTCACGCTCGGCTAGCGGGAGGGAGACCCAGTACTTC
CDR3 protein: CASSSRSASGRETQYF

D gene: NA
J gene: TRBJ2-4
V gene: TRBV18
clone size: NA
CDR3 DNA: TGTGCCAGCTCACCACCCGGACAAGAAGCCAAAAACATTCAGTACTTC
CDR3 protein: CASSPPGQEAKNIQYF

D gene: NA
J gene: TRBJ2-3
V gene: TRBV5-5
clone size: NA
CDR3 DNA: TGTGCCAGCAGCCTGGGATCTAAATTCACAGATACGCAGTATTTT
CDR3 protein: CASSLGSKFTDTQYF

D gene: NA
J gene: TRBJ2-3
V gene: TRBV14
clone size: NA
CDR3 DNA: TGTGCCAGCAGCCGACAGGACTGGTACACAGATACGCAGTATTTT
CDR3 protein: CASSRQDWYTDTQYF

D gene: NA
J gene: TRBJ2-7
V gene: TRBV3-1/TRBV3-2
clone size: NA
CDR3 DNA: TGTGCCAGCAGCCAAGCGAGGGTTTCGGGGCAGTACTTC
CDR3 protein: CASSQARVSGQYF

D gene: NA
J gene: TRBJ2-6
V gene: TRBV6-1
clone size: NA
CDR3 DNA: TGTGCCAGCAGTGAAGGGCTTGGGGCCAACGTCCTGACTTTC
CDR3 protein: CASSEGLGANVLTF

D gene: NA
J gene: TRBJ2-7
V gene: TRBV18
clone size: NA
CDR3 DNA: TGTGCCAGCTCACCAGTGGAGAGTTCCTACGAGCAGTACTTC
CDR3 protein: CASSPVESSYEQYF

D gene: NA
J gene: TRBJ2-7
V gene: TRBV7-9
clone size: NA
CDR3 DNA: TGTGCCAGCAGCTTATCAGGTCACTCCTTTTACGAGCAGTACTTC
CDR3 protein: CASSLSGHSFYEQYF

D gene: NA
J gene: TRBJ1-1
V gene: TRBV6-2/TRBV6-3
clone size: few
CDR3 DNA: TGTGCCAGCAGTCGCCGGGGGAGTTTGAACACTGAAGCTTTCTTT
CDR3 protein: CASSRRGSLNTEAFF

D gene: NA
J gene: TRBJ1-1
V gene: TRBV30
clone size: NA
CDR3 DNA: TGTGCCTGGAGTGTTGTGAGGGCAGCTTTCTTT
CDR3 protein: CAWSVVRAAFF

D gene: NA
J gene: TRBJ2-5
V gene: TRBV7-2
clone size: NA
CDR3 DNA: TGTGCCAGCAGCTTAGAAGTGCCGCCCGCGCAGTACTTC
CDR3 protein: CASSLEVPPAQYF